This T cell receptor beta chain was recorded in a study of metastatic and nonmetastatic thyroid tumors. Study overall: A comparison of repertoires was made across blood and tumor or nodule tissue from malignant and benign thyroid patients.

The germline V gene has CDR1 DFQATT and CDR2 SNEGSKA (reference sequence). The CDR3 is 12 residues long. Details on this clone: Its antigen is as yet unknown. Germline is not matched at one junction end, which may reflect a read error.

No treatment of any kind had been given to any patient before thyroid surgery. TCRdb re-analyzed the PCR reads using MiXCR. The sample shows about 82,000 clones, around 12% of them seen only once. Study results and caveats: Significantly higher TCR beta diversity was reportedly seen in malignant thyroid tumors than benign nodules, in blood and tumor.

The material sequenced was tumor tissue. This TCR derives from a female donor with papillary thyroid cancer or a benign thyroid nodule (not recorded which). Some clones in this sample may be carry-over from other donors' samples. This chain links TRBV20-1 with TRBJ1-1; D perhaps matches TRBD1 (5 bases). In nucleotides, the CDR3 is TGCAGTGCTAGAACGTACAGGCCTGAATCTTTCTTT. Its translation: CSARTYRPESFF.